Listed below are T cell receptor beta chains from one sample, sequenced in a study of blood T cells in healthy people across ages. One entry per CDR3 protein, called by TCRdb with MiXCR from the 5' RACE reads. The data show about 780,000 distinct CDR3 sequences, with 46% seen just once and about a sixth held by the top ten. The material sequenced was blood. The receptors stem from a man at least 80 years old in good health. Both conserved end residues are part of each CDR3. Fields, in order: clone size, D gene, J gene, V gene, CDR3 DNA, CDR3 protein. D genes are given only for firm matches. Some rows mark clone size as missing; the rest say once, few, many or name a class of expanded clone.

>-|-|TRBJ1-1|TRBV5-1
TGCGCCAGCATCCCGGGCCCGAACACTGAAGCTTTCTTT
CASIPGPNTEAFF
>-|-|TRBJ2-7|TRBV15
TGTGCCACCAGCAGCGACTACTCCTCCTACGAGCAGTACTTC
CATSSDYSSYEQYF
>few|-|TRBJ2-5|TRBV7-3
TGTGCCAGCTCTCCAGATCCGTCTAAGAAGACCCAGTACTTC
CASSPDPSKKTQYF
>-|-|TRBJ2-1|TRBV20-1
TGCAGTGCTAGGTCCCTCGCGCGTCAGGGCAATGAGCAGTTCTTC
CSARSLARQGNEQFF
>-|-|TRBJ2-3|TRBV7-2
TGTGCCAGCAGCTTACCTCTTCGGGGGCTCCACACAGATACGCAGTATTTT
CASSLPLRGLHTDTQYF
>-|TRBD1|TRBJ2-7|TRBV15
TGTGCCACCAGCAGAATAACCGGGACAGGGGATTTCTACGAGCAGTACTTC
CATSRITGTGDFYEQYF
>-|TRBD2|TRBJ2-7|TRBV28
TGTGCCAGCAGTGCGACTAGCGGGAGGACCACCCAGTACTTC
CASSATSGRTTQYF
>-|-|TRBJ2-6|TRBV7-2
TGTGCCACGGCCCCCGCGGGGGCCAACGTCCTGACTTTC
CATAPAGANVLTF
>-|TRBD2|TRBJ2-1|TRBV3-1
TGTGCCAGCAGCCAAGGGCGGGAGAGGGGTGAGCAGTTCTTC
CASSQGRERGEQFF
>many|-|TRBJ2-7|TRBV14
TGTGCCAGCAGCCAAGAGGACAGAAGTTGGGACGAGCAGTACTTC
CASSQEDRSWDEQYF
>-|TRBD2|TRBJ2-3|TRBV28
TGTGCCAGCAGTTCCCCCTATTTGGGTAGCGGGAGGAAAACTAGCACAGATACGCAGTATTTT
CASSSPYLGSGRKTSTDTQYF
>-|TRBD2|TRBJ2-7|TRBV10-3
TGTGCCATCCGAAGCTCTAGCGGGAGGGCCAATGAGCAGTACTTC
CAIRSSSGRANEQYF
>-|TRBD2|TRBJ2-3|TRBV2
TGTACCAGCAGTGAAGCGACAACCGGACTAGCATATACGCAGTATTTT
CTSSEATTGLAYTQYF
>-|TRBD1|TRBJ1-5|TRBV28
TGTGCCAGCAAGCAGGGGGGTAATCAGCCCCAGCATTTT
CASKQGGNQPQHF
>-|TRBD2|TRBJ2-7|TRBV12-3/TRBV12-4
TGTGCCAGCAGATTAGCGGGAGATCGGGCCGAGCAGTACTTC
CASRLAGDRAEQYF
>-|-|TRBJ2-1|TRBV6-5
TGTGCCAGCAGTTACTGGGACGATAGGGGCGCCGAGCAGTTCTTC
CASSYWDDRGAEQFF
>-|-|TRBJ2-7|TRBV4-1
TGCGCCAGCAGCCAAGAACCCGAAGTTCGCTGGTGGGGCGAGCAGTACTTC
CASSQEPEVRWWGEQYF
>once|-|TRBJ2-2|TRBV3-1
TGTGCCAGCAGCCGTCCTTTTGGGCCTCGGACCGGGGAGCCGTTTTTT
CASSRPFGPRTGEPFF
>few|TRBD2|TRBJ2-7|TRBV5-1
TGCGCCAGCAGCTTCCAAGCGGGAAGTTCCTACGAGCAGTACTTC
CASSFQAGSSYEQYF
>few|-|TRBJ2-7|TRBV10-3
TGTGCCATCAGGGGGGGCACAGGGGTAAGCGACGAGCAGTACTTC
CAIRGGTGVSDEQYF
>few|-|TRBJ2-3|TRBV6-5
TGTGCCAGCAGCACAGGCGTGAATACGCAGTATTTT
CASSTGVNTQYF
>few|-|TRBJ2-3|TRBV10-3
TGTGCCATCAGCGGAGGGGGGGATACGCAGTATTTT
CAISGGGDTQYF
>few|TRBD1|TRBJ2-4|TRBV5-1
TGCGCCAGCAGCCAAGGACAGGGCAAAAACATTCAGTACTTC
CASSQGQGKNIQYF
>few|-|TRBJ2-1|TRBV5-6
TGTGCCAGCAGCTTGGCCGGCGGGGACTCCTACAATGAGCAGTTCTTC
CASSLAGGDSYNEQFF
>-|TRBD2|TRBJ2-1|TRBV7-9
TGTGCCAGCAGTTTCACGGGGGCTAGCGGGACTGAGCAGTTCTTC
CASSFTGASGTEQFF
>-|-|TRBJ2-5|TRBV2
TGTGCCAGCAGTGGATTCGAGACCCAGTACTTC
CASSGFETQYF
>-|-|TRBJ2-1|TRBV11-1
TGTGCCAGCAGCTTAGTGGGCGGGGCCCTCCCTCGGAATGAGCAGTTCTTC
CASSLVGGALPRNEQFF
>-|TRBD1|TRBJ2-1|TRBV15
TGTGCCACCAGCAGAGTAACAGGGGCATACAATGAGCAGTTCTTC
CATSRVTGAYNEQFF